What follows are 4 T cell receptor beta chains derived from one specimen sequenced in a study of T-cell reconstitution after alpha-beta-depleted transplantation in children (dated by TCRdb to 2016 to 2018). The library was obtained by PCR. Sequenced using an Illumina HiSeq 2500. To normalize quantification of the TCRbeta repertoire, the TCR libraries were built with molecular barcoding that relied on unique molecular identifiers. The public reads were quality trimmed at Q25 with fastp and then assembled into clones with MiXCR by TCRdb, keeping productive beta chains. Each entry is one CDR3 protein sequence, shown with its most common DNA and genes. In this sample the table shows around 380,000 distinct CDR3 sequences, about 11% of which occur a single time. The ten most abundant clones make up about 5% of the sample. The sample consisted of PBMCs from the stem cell graft donor, taken from the stem cell graft. The receptors derive from a human donor who donated a stem cell graft to a child with acute myeloid leukemia.

This clonotype has a handful of counts. J is TRBJ2-5 and V is TRBV29-1; D is undetermined. V lost 7 bases and J 3 bases, leaving 15 bases between the germline ends. In germline, CDR1 is SQVTM, CDR2 ANQGSEA. The CDR3 totals 13 residues. The CDR3 reads CSALIQPKETQYF. The CDR3 DNA reads as TGCAGCGCTTTAATCCAGCCCAAAGAGACCCAGTACTTC.

The CDR3 bases are TGCGCCAGCAGCTTGTTAGGGGGCACGAACACTGAAGCTTTCTTT. Protein: CASSLLGGTNTEAFF. The gene calls are TRBV5-1 and TRBJ1-1; 7 bases are a match to TRBD1. In germline, CDR1 is SGHRS, CDR2 YFSETQ. The V gene end was trimmed by 1 base and the J gene end by 1 base; junction bases not matched to a gene: 4. There are 15 residues in the CDR3.

There are many counts of this clonotype. This chain links TRBV20-1 with TRBJ2-1; a possible D gene is TRBD1 (6 bases). Trimming cost V 5 bases and J 9 bases, with 14 bases left between them. Germline V lookup: CDR1 DFQATT, CDR2 SNEGSKA (reference sequence). This CDR3 has 12 amino acids. For the CDR3, the DNA is TGCAGTGCTCCCACTTCAGGGGCTGAGCAGTTCTTC. Translation gives CSAPTSGAEQFF.

Many counts were recorded for this clonotype. The genes are TRBV12-3 or TRBV12-4 and TRBJ1-5; 8 bases are shared with TRBD1. The CDR3 has 15 residues. Trimming removed 7 bases from V and 2 bases from J; junction bases left unmatched: 7. The CDR3 DNA sequence: TGTGCCAGCAAGACAGGGGTTTCGGGCAATCAGCCCCAGCATTTT. It yields the protein CASKTGVSGNQPQHF.